This T cell receptor beta chain was identified in a study of blood T cells in healthy people across ages. Findings and limits, study-wide: The CMV status of each donor remained undetermined, and this could have confounded shifts in expanded clonotypes.

This clonotype has a handful of counts. Its antigen is unidentified. Alongside a J-beta primer mix, a sample-barcoded 5' primer served in a second PCR lasting roughly 6 to 12 cycles. TCRdb reprocessed the 5' RACE reads with MiXCR, giving one entry per CDR3 protein. The repertoire includes hundreds of thousands of distinct CDR3 sequences, roughly 35% of them detected once, and roughly 13% sits in the top ten. This TCR was recovered from a man between 18 and 35 years old in good health. The sequencing input was blood.

Written as DNA, the CDR3 is TGTGCCAGCAGCTTGGGGTCTTGGGGGGCCAACGTCCTGACTTTC. Its protein is CASSLGSWGANVLTF. The chain carries TRBV5-6 and TRBJ2-6, with D hard to call. Germline V gives CDR1 SGHDT, CDR2 YYEEEE. The CDR3 consists of 15 residues. V lost 0 bases to trimming and J lost 4 bases, with 8 bases between them.